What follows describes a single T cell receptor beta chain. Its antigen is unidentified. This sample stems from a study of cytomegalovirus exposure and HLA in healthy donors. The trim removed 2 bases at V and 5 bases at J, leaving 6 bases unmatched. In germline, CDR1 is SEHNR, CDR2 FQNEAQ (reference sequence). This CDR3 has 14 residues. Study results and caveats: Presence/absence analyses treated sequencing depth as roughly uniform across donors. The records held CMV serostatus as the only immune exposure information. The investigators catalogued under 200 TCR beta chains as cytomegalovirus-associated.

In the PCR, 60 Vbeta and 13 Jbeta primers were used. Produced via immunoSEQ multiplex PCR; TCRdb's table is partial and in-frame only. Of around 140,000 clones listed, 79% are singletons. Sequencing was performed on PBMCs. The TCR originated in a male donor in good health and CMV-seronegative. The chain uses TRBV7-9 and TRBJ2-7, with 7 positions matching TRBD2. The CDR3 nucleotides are TGTGCCAGCAGCTTAAGGGGAGGGTCCCACGAGCAGTACTTC. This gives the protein CASSLRGGSHEQYF. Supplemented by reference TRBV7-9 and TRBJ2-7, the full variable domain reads DTGVSQNPRHKITKRGQNVTFRCDPISEHNRLYWYRQTLGQGPEFLTYFQNEAQLEKSRLLSDRFSAERPKGSFSTLEIQRTEQGDSAMYLCASSLRGGSHEQYFGPGTRLTVT.